This T cell receptor beta chain was documented in a study of post-analysis software for immune sequencing data (dated by TCRdb to between 2014 and 2016). Some background on the complete study: The recorded disease courses included relapsing-remitting, secondary progressive and progressive-relapsing multiple sclerosis, and some patients had no subtype annotation. The patient repertoires were compared against about a dozen previously published healthy control repertoires obtained from donors aged roughly 6 to 25 years. A subset of samples was prepared in parallel using single-end sample barcoding, then pooled and co-amplified after Illumina adapter ligation.

The library came from PCR. The sequencer was an Illumina HiSeq 2500. To reduce PCR and sequencing biases, unique molecular identifiers were incorporated into the TCR beta cDNA libraries. Per 1 to 10 million input T cells, approximately 500,000 cDNA molecules were obtained, such that each molecule approximated one T cell. Patient libraries were prepared and sequenced with the same protocol used for the earlier healthy control dataset. Samples belonging to the same batch were prepared together, multiplexed and sequenced on a shared HiSeq lane. Processing in the source paper ran as follows. MIGEC handled the raw barcoded reads, throwing out single-read molecular identifier groups before consensus assembly and CDR3 extraction. Clonotype tables were post-analysed with VDJtools, normalizing diversity by down-sampling all datasets to the smallest sample size. To correct batch-related cross-sample contamination, repertoire overlap clustering matched CDR3 amino acid sequences but not nucleotide sequences. The public reads were reanalyzed by TCRdb: fastp trimming at Q25, MiXCR alignment, in-frame beta chains only. Each record represents a unique CDR3 protein, reported with the most common genes and DNA among its rows. What appears here as the V and J calls and clone size reflects TCRdb's work, not the paper's. The sample table shows some 260,000 distinct CDR3 sequences, and about 38% are seen once. The ten biggest clones cover more than 4% of the sample.

To demonstrate the VDJtools post-analysis software, TCR beta repertoires were profiled from the peripheral blood of 10 to 15 young patients with multiple sclerosis. The multiple sclerosis patients were children and adolescents between about 6 and 16 years of age. What the authors observed across the whole study: The multiple sclerosis patient group was slightly younger than the control group. Patients showed significantly higher frequencies than controls for a handful of TRBV segments, among them TRBV5-6, TRBV5-1 and TRBV20-1. When samples were clustered directly using the F measure, samples prepared in the same batch co-clustered strongly, which prompted a batch-effect correction. Normalized Chao1 diversity was significantly lower in multiple sclerosis patients than controls, suggesting substantial peripheral T-cell clonal expansion.

V and J are trimmed by 5 bases and 0 bases, and the gene matches miss 5 bases of the junction. Reading the germline V gene (reference sequence) gives CDR1 SEHNR and CDR2 FQNEAQ. From cysteine to phenylalanine, the CDR3 is 15 amino acids long. Only the CDR3 portion is preserved as DNA: 45 bases, with reading frame beginning at the first base. This clonotype has more than one count but fewer than ten. What this receptor recognizes is not known. Base-call qualities are not available, and no considerably larger clone is one nucleotide away. The TCR was taken from a girl between 10 and 17 years old with multiple sclerosis. The V and J segments used are TRBV7-9 and TRBJ2-7, and 9 bases in between align with TRBD1. The sample taken for sequencing was blood. The DNA sequence is TGTGCCAGCAGCCAACAGGGGGCTAGCTCCTACGAGCAGTACTTC. It specifies CASSQQGASSYEQYF.